In this sample, the clone carrying this T cell receptor beta chain turned up many times. Its target is unknown. The entry originates in a study of breast tumors, draining lymph nodes, adjacent tissues. TCRdb reprocessed the multiplex PCR reads via MiXCR and lists one record per CDR3 protein. The table has 150,000 to 200,000 distinct CDR3 sequences, 30% to 40% seen once. Trimming stripped 0 bases from V and 4 bases from J, with 13 bases between. The CDR3 totals 15 residues. Germline CDR1 reads SGHRS; CDR2 reads YFSETQ. Samples came from axillary lymph nodes draining the breast cancer. The study, taken as a whole, reports: Tumors had less TCR diversity than lymph nodes, more than nontumor tissue. The data were judged consistent with most tumor T cells coming from lymph node and expanding in tumor. Data only fit, rather than demonstrated, lymph node origin of most tumor T cells.

The rearrangement uses TRBV5-1 and TRBJ2-5, with D perhaps TRBD1 (5 bases). This TCR came from a female donor with breast cancer. Some clones in this sample may be carry-over from other donors' samples. The sample consisted of axillary lymph node tissue. The DNA of the CDR3 is TGCGCCAGCAGCTTGGCGCCAGGGTACTCAGAGACCCAGTACTTC. Residues: CASSLAPGYSETQYF.